A selection of T cell receptor beta chains follows, all from one sample in a study of cytomegalovirus exposure and HLA in healthy donors. TCRdb's table, derived via immunoSEQ multiplex PCR, lists solely in-frame clones and lacks some. Of 130,000 or so clones listed, 64% are singletons. The sequenced material came from PBMCs. Source of these receptors: a woman in her thirties or forties in good health and CMV-seronegative. Both conserved end residues are part of each CDR3. The D gene is left open where the match is weak.

J: TRBJ1-5; D: NA; V: TRBV7-2; DNA: TGTGCCAGCAGCTTCACAGGGTTGGGAGGGCAGCCCCAGCATTTT; CDR3: CASSFTGLGGQPQHF
J: TRBJ1-2; D: TRBD1; V: TRBV2; DNA: TGTGCCAGCAGTGTAACCGGAGGGACAGGGTTTTATGGCTACACCTTC; CDR3: CASSVTGGTGFYGYTF
J: TRBJ2-7; D: TRBD1; V: TRBV2; DNA: TGTGCCAGCGCGCCGGGACAGGGTGGCTACGAGCAGTACTTC; CDR3: CASAPGQGGYEQYF
J: TRBJ1-2; D: TRBD1; V: TRBV7-2; DNA: TGTGCCAGCAGCTTCGGACAGGGGGCTAACTATGGCTACACCTTC; CDR3: CASSFGQGANYGYTF
J: TRBJ1-2; D: TRBD1; V: TRBV12-5; DNA: TGTGCTAGTGGTGGACAGGGGAACTATGGCTACACCTTC; CDR3: CASGGQGNYGYTF
J: TRBJ1-4; D: NA; V: TRBV28; DNA: TGTGCCAGCAGTTTAGGTGGACTCAGAGAAAAACTGTTTTTT; CDR3: CASSLGGLREKLFF
J: TRBJ1-1; D: NA; V: TRBV27; DNA: TGTGCCAGCAGATATGCGCTGAACACTGAAGCTTTCTTT; CDR3: CASRYALNTEAFF
J: TRBJ2-3; D: TRBD2; V: TRBV5-1; DNA: TGCGCCAGCAGCTTGGAAGCGGGGGGGTCAGGAGATACGCAGTATTTT; CDR3: CASSLEAGGSGDTQYF
J: TRBJ2-2; D: NA; V: TRBV5-1; DNA: TGCGCCAGCAGCGGAGGGTCCTTCGGGAACACCGGGGAGCTGTTTTTT; CDR3: CASSGGSFGNTGELFF
J: TRBJ2-7; D: TRBD1; V: TRBV28; DNA: TGTGCCAGCAGTTTGAGTCTGGGACAGAACTTCGAGCAGTACTTC; CDR3: CASSLSLGQNFEQYF
J: TRBJ2-7; D: TRBD1; V: TRBV9; DNA: TGTGCCAGCAGCGTAGCCCCAGGGGGCTCCTACGAGCAGTACTTC; CDR3: CASSVAPGGSYEQYF
J: TRBJ1-4; D: NA; V: TRBV14; DNA: TGTGCCAGCAGCCACTCCAATGAAAAACTGTTTTTT; CDR3: CASSHSNEKLFF
J: TRBJ2-7; D: NA; V: TRBV19; DNA: TGTGCCAGTAGTTACCGGAGCCAGGGCTACGAGCAGTACTTC; CDR3: CASSYRSQGYEQYF